The 13 T cell receptor beta chains reported below all come from one sample, sequenced in a study of blood T cell repertoires in COVID-19. TCRdb's copy holds only in-frame clones and misses some; the assay was immunoSEQ multiplex PCR. The data contain under 140,000 clones, approximately 65% of them singletons. Sequencing was carried out using peripheral blood. The receptors shown here come from a woman aged 55-69 years with acute or convalescent COVID-19.

As to this clone: Other DNA sequences in the same sample also yield this CDR3. The chain recombines TRBV2 with TRBJ1-3; 8 bases fit TRBD1. Per the germline V gene, CDR1 is SNHLY and CDR2 is FYNNEI. This CDR3 comprises 13 residues. The V segment lost 6 bases and the J segment 4 bases; nucleotides outside the gene matches: 2. CDR3: CASRQGAGNTIYF. The CDR3 DNA is TGTGCCAGCAGGCAGGGGGCCGGAAACACCATATATTTT.

This chain joins TRBV5-1 and TRBJ2-2, with 10 bases fitting TRBD2. The CDR3 is 19 residues long. The germline CDR1 and CDR2 sequences are SGHRS and YFSETQ. Losses at the gene ends were 4 bases for V and 7 bases for J; bases not matched to a gene: 19. In nucleotides, the CDR3 is TGCGCCAGCAGCCCCGAGGGCTTACTAGCGGGGCCTTTTATCGGGGAGCTGTTTTTT. Its translation is CASSPEGLLAGPFIGELFF.

The chain has TRBV7-9 and TRBJ2-5; TRBD1 aligns across 7 bases. J was trimmed by 4 bases and V by 5 bases; bases with no gene match: 4. The CDR3 extends over 13 amino acids. CDR1 and CDR2 (germline): SEHNR, FQNEAQ (reference sequence). The CDR3 bases are TGTGCCAGCAGCACAGCAGGGGGAGAGACCCAGTACTTC. Its translation: CASSTAGGETQYF.

J is TRBJ1-2 and V is TRBV2; D remains ambiguous. V dropped 6 bases and J dropped 4 bases, with 12 bases sitting between them. The CDR3 covers 13 residues. Germline CDR1 is SNHLY and CDR2 is FYNNEI. The CDR3 sequence: CASRNEVGYGYTF. The DNA of the CDR3 is TGTGCCAGCAGGAATGAGGTCGGCTATGGCTACACCTTC.

The gene calls are TRBV18 and TRBJ1-1, with TRBD1 matching over 11 bases. There are 14 residues in the CDR3. Germline-derived CDR1 and CDR2 are KGHSH and LQKENI. J was trimmed by 6 bases and V by 6 bases; bases with no gene match: 6. CDR3 amino acids: CASSPDRGRAEAFF. For the CDR3, the DNA is TGTGCCAGCTCGCCGGACAGGGGGCGGGCTGAAGCTTTCTTT. The full variable domain, its missing parts supplied by reference TRBV18 and TRBJ1-1, is NAGVMQNPRHLVRRRGQEARLRCSPMKGHSHVYWYRQLPEEGLKFMVYLQKENIIDESGMPKERFSAEFPKEGPSILRIQQVVRGDSAAYFCASSPDRGRAEAFFGQGTRLTVV.

V is TRBV5-1 and J is TRBJ1-4; weak D call: TRBD1 (5 bases). V dropped 0 bases and J dropped 0 bases, with 6 bases sitting between them. The germline V gene encodes CDR1 SGHRS and CDR2 YFSETQ. The CDR3 spans 15 residues. The CDR3 DNA reads TGCGCCAGCAGCTTGGGCAGGGCAACTAATGAAAAACTGTTTTTT. Its protein is CASSLGRATNEKLFF.

The CDR3 reads CASSPNRVPNQPQHF. CDR3 sequence (DNA): TGTGCCAGCTCACCAAACAGGGTACCCAATCAGCCCCAGCATTTT. V is TRBV18 and J is TRBJ1-5; D might be TRBD1 (6 bases). Between the trimmed V and J ends, which lost 2 bases and 3 bases, there was a span of 11 bases. This CDR3 has 15 residues. Germline-derived CDR1 and CDR2 are KGHSH and LQKENI.

The V gene is TRBV29-1, the J gene TRBJ1-1; 10 bases fit TRBD1. Germline trimming cut 5 bases from V and 1 base from J; bases unmatched to any gene: 4. Per germline, CDR1 SQVTM and CDR2 ANQGSEA. The CDR3 is 14 residues long. DNA of the CDR3: TGCAGCGTTAAGGGGACAGGGGCGAACACTGAAGCTTTCTTT. The encoded protein is CSVKGTGANTEAFF.

The rearrangement joins TRBV29-1 to TRBJ1-1, with a weak D call TRBD1 (5 bases). CDR3 length: 13 amino acids. Germline CDR1 reads SQVTM; CDR2 reads ANQGSEA. The V gene lost 1 base and the J gene lost 7 bases, with 13 bases spanning the gap. The chain's CDR3 is CSVEGRVNNEAFF. CDR3 sequence (DNA): TGCAGCGTTGAAGGCAGGGTTAATAATGAAGCTTTCTTT.

This clone came up once. This chain joins TRBV6-5 and TRBJ1-6; D is uncertain. This CDR3 is 13 amino acids long. Trimming cost V 6 bases and J 8 bases, with 11 bases left between them. CDR1 is MNHEY and CDR2 is SVGAGI in the germline V gene. In DNA form, the CDR3 reads TGTGCCAGCAGCTCCGGGAATTATTCACCCCTCCACTTT. Translating it yields CASSSGNYSPLHF.

The table lists this clone with a count of one. CDR3 sequence reads: CASSPPGTSPLTDTQYF. The DNA for the CDR3 is TGTGCCAGCTCACCACCTGGGACTAGTCCCCTCACAGATACGCAGTATTTT. This chain links TRBV18 with TRBJ2-3; 8 bases are shared with TRBD2. The CDR3 contains 17 residues. Germline V gene lookup returns CDR1 KGHSH and CDR2 LQKENI. Germline trimming cut 0 bases from V and 2 bases from J; bases unmatched to any gene: 7.

The chain links TRBV5-1 to TRBJ1-2; 9 bases map to TRBD1. With 0 bases clipped from V and 10 bases from J, the junction kept 13 bases outside the gene matches. The CDR3 extends over 16 amino acids. CDR1 is SGHRS, CDR2 YFSETQ, per germline. The CDR3 region is CASSLGFRTGATDYTF. The CDR3, as DNA: TGCGCCAGCAGCTTGGGGTTCCGGACAGGGGCTACGGACTACACCTTC. The full variable domain, rest sourced from reference TRBV5-1 and TRBJ1-2, is KAGVTQTPRYLIKTRGQQVTLSCSPISGHRSVSWYQQTPGQGLQFLFEYFSETQRNKGNFPGRFSGRQFSNSRSEMNVSTLELGDSALYLCASSLGFRTGATDYTFGSGTRLTVV.

The genes are TRBV7-2 and TRBJ2-3; 8 bases agree with TRBD1. The length of the CDR3 is 15 residues. The germline V gene encodes CDR1 SGHTA and CDR2 FQGNSA. V was clipped by 3 bases and J by 4 bases; unmatched bases: 6. CDR3 loop: CASSFGTGVPDTQYF. CDR3 sequence (DNA): TGTGCCAGCAGCTTTGGGACAGGAGTCCCAGATACGCAGTATTTT.